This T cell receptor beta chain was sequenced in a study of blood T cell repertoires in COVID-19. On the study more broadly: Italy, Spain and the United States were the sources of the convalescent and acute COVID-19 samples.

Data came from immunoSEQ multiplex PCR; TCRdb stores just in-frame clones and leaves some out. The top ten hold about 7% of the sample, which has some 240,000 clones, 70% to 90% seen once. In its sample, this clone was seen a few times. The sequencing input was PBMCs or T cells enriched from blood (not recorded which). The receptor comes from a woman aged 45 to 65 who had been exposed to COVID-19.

The CDR3 protein is CASSNAGGNLFEKLFF. The DNA of the CDR3 is TGTGCCAGTTCCAACGCAGGAGGCAACCTTTTCGAAAAACTGTTTTTT. The gene calls are TRBV19 and TRBJ1-4, with no clear D. The V end was cut by 8 bases, the J end by 8 bases, with 24 bases between. The CDR3 totals 16 residues. Germline CDR1 and CDR2: LNHDA and SQIVND (reference sequence).